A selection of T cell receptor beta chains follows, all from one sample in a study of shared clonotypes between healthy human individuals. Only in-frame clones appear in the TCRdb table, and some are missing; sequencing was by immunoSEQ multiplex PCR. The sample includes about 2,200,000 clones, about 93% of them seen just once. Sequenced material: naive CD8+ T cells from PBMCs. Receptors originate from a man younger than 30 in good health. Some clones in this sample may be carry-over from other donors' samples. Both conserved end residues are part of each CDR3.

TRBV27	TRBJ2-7	CASSPFQTGLYEQYF
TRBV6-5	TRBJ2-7	CASSYGGEQTGEQYF
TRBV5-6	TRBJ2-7	CASSLGTGSPEQYF
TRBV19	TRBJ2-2	CASSIVGYNTGELFF
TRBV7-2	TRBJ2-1	CASSTRLLYNEQFF
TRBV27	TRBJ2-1	CASRDFWQGGDEQFF
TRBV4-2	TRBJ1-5	CASSPTLALGPQHF
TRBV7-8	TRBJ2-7	CASNLQGAPYEQYF
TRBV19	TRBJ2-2	CASSIKGQGSTGELFF
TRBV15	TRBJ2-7	CATSSRGVREQYF
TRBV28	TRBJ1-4	CASSLGGFNEKLFF
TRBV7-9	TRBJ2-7	CASSLDDSSYEQYF
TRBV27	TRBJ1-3	CASSLSPGSGNTIYF
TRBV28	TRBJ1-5	CASSPRQGSQPQHF
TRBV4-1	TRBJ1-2	CASSLRTGASSYGYTF
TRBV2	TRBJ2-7	CASYSTSSYEQYF
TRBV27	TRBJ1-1	CASSLSLGTNTEAFF
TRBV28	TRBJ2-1	CASSLALTYSYNEQFF
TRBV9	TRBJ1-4	CASSPGTRGYEKLFF
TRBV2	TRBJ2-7	CASSRTGGFYEQYF
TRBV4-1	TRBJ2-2	CASSQELGRESDTGELFF